One T cell receptor (beta chain) is described in this entry. Its specificity is unknown. An end of the junction does not agree with germline; a read error may underlie this. This entry is derived from a study of cytomegalovirus exposure and HLA in healthy donors. Study-wide points: Available immune exposure information was restricted to CMV serostatus only.

From germline, CDR1 is MNHNS and CDR2 SASEGT. The CDR3 has 14 residues. Primers for the PCR totalled 60 Vbeta and 13 Jbeta. Sequenced by immunoSEQ multiplex PCR; TCRdb stores in-frame clones only, minus some. The sample has about 120,000 clones; 60% to 80% are singletons. Though probably carrying unrecorded immune exposures, donors were nominally healthy at sampling. This clonotype was obtained from a man aged 30-40 years in good health and CMV-seronegative. The sequenced material came from PBMCs. J is TRBJ2-2 and V is TRBV6-1, with D maybe TRBD1 (6 bases). CDR3 in DNA: TGTGCCAGCAGGGAAGGACAGTACACCGGGGAGCTGTTTTTT. Translated, it gives CASREGQYTGELFF.